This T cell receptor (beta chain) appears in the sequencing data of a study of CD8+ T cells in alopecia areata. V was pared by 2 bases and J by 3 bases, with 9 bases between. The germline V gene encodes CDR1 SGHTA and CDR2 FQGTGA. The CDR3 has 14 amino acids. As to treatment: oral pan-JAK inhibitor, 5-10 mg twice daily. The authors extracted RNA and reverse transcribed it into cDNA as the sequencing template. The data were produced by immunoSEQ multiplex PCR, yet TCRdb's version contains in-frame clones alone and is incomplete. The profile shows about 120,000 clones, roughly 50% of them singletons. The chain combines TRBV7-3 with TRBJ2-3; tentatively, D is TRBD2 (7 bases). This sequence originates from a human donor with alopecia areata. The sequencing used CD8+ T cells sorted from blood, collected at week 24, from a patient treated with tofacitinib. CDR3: CASSLGGATDTQYF. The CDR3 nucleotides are TGTGCCAGCAGCTTAGGGGGGGCAACAGATACGCAGTATTTT.